This TCR beta chain was captured by sequencing in a study of shared clonotypes between healthy human individuals (dated by TCRdb to between 2020 and 2021). Regarding the complete study: Three men and a couple of women, aged 18 to 49 years, made up the cohort. Per donor, leukapheresis produced somewhere between about 0.85 and 8.9 billion PBMCs. To increase sequencing depth and limit assay-specific biases, different laboratories used diverse techniques to prepare libraries and sequence TCR repertoires. For each donor, CD4 naive and CD4 memory were each given three plates, CD8 naive was given two plates, and CD8 memory was given one plate. The study deeply sequenced blood TCR repertoires of about 5 healthy adults to estimate repertoire size and the extent of clonotype sharing between individuals.

TCR CDR3 regions were amplified from genomic DNA by multiplex PCR using the deep immunoSEQ assay. Extracted genomic DNA from each cell subset was spread evenly across all wells of several immunoSEQ 96-well plates, with each plate serving as a replicate. For sorted subsets, around 200 ng genomic DNA, equal to tens of thousands of T cell genomes, was loaded into each replicate PCR. The purified libraries were quantified using a Qubit 3.0 fluorometer, sized with a Bioanalyzer 2100, and then quantified again using the KAPA Library Quantification kit. Every immunoSEQ 96-well plate was sequenced on a dedicated single-read 150-cycle Illumina NextSeq 550 flow cell. The source study handled its data this way. Because the immunoSEQ output held only junctional sequences and lacked quality scores, the filtering could not match the filtering applied to full-length reads. Sequences were annotated with PyIR, a Python wrapper for IgBLAST v1.9, and V/J genes and CDR3 were assigned using IMGT germline references. Reads were removed for weak V/J assignments (E-value above 1e-6), missing CDR3, stop codons, out-of-frame junctions, or ambiguous translated residues. A V3J clonotype was defined by an identical inferred V gene, J gene, and CDR3 amino acid sequence. The percentage overlap between two repertoires was calculated by dividing the number of shared unique clonotypes by the size of the smaller repertoire. RTK rarefaction, the Chao1 estimator, and Recon v2.1 estimates of unobserved clonotypes were used to assess repertoire richness. Generation probabilities for all TCRbeta clonotypes obtained by the gDNA method from four donors were computed using OLGA. Here the immuneACCESS table is served through TCRdb, limited to in-frame sequences with V and J called. Missing clones are a known gap in these copies; in checked studies unresolved V genes cover under half, and the rest lacks a known reason. The V and J calls and clone size are taken from that table; D and trimming were inferred from the DNA. In this sample the table shows around 1.9 million clones, just under 95% of which occur a single time. The ten largest clones add up to around 1.8% of the sample.

On the study overall, not on this receptor specifically: Approximately 5% of naive CD4, 3% to 3.5% of naive CD8, approximately 2% of memory CD4, and over 0.35% of memory CD8 clonotypes were shared across several donors. Because the study included a small number of donors, the genetic and exposure-history diversity represented was limited. Compared with non-shared clonotypes, clonotypes shared by all four sorted-subset donors had higher generation probabilities. Even with the large sequencing depth, rarefaction of the sorted-subset datasets indicated that sequencing was incomplete. Pairwise subsampling indicated that sequencing depth was expected to affect the degree of clonotype sharing among donors. Sampling was limited to blood, and TCR repertoires in tissue likely differ from TCR repertoires in blood. Naive subsets generally had larger estimated clonotype richness than memory subsets.

CD8 naive samples were obtained by positive selection for CCR7 among CD45RO-negative cells, yielding a CD45RA+CCR7+ population from which TemRA cells were excluded. Healthy HIV-negative adults with no recently reported acute infections or vaccinations were included as donors. Only Caucasian adults living in Nashville, Tennessee, USA were represented among the donors. After blood collection by leukapheresis, PBMCs were isolated using Ficoll-Histopaque density gradient centrifugation and then cryopreserved in the vapor phase of liquid nitrogen. Purity and quantity of every magnetically sorted T cell population were checked by analytical flow cytometry. Genomic DNA was isolated from each sorted fraction and quantified by UV absorbance on a Nanodrop 2000c. A remark on this clone: Its antigen specificity is not known. No qualities accompany the bases; no much larger clone lies one base away.

CDR1 and CDR2, looked up from the germline V gene (reference sequence), are MNHNY and SVGAGI. CDR3 length: 16 amino acids, cysteine to phenylalanine. Kept here is only the CDR3 DNA, which spans 48 bases and is read in frame from base 1. Trimming removed 5 bases from V and 4 bases from J, leaving 20 bases between the germline ends. The sample was naive CD8+ T cells from PBMCs. The sample's cell subset or site label, in plain terms: CD45RA+CCR7+. The rearrangement combines TRBV6-6 with TRBJ2-5; TRBD2 is a possible D gene, resting on 7 matching bases. The sequence derives from a man between 18 and 29 years old in good health. Some clones in this sample may be carry-over from other donors' samples. The CDR3 region: CASSPRGGSYGETQYF. The sequenced DNA: TGTGCCAGCAGTCCCAGGGGCGGGAGTTACGGAGAGACCCAGTACTTC.